One sample yielded the 29 T cell receptor beta chains listed below, sequenced in a study of blood T cell repertoires in COVID-19. TCRdb's copy holds only in-frame clones and misses some; the assay was immunoSEQ multiplex PCR. This sample has some 70,000 clones, with about 80% found just once. Material: peripheral blood. Receptors originate from a man aged 80 or over with acute or convalescent COVID-19.

V is TRBV3-1 (or the pseudogene TRBV3-2) and J is TRBJ2-1, with a weak D call TRBD1 (5 bases). The V gene lost 0 bases and the J gene lost 8 bases, with 17 bases spanning the gap. CDR1 and CDR2 from the germline V gene are LGHDT and YNNKEL (reference sequence). The CDR3 has 16 amino acids. The CDR3, as DNA: TGTGCCAGCAGCCAAGATAGGTCGGCCAAAGGGGATGAGCAGTTCTTC. This codes for CASSQDRSAKGDEQFF.

The V and J genes are TRBV19 and TRBJ2-2, with D possibly TRBD2 on 5 matching bases. Trimming stripped 5 bases from V and 0 bases from J, with 10 bases between. Germline CDR1 reads LNHDA; CDR2 reads SQIVND (reference sequence). The CDR3 extends over 15 amino acids. The CDR3 region has the DNA TGTGCCAGTAGTGTCGGGGTCGCGAACACCGGGGAGCTGTTTTTT. This sequence encodes CASSVGVANTGELFF.

V usage is TRBV24-1 and J usage is TRBJ1-5; 10 nucleotides match TRBD1. The CDR3 loop spans 16 amino acids. Germline V gene lookup returns CDR1 KGHDR and CDR2 SFDVKD. V lost 3 bases, J lost 3 bases, and 4 bases stayed unmatched. For the CDR3, the DNA is TGTGCCACCAGTGATCGGGACAGGGGAAACAATCAGCCCCAGCATTTT. This translates into CATSDRDRGNNQPQHF.

This clone was seen a few times. The J gene is TRBJ2-1, the V gene TRBV11-1, with 8 nucleotides matching TRBD1. Germline values: CDR1 SGHAT, CDR2 FQDESV (reference sequence). This CDR3 is 14 amino acids long. With V trimmed by 5 bases and J by 8 bases, 8 bases remained unmatched. The CDR3 sequence is CASSQDRGLDEQFF. Here the CDR3 DNA reads TGTGCCAGCAGCCAAGACAGGGGCCTAGATGAGCAGTTCTTC.

The chain couples TRBV6-5 to TRBJ1-6, with unresolved D. Germline CDR1 reads MNHEY; CDR2 reads SVGAGI. The CDR3 length is 16 residues. V lost 2 bases, J lost 7 bases, and 15 bases lay in between. Here the CDR3 reads CASSYIHPLANSPLHF. For the CDR3, the DNA is TGTGCCAGCAGTTACATTCACCCTCTGGCAAATTCACCCCTCCACTTT.

V and J are TRBV5-1 and TRBJ2-7, with 9 bases aligning to TRBD2. Trimming took 0 bases from V and 6 from J; bases not matched to a gene: 13. The V gene's germline CDR1 is SGHRS and CDR2 YFSETQ. CDR3 size: 17 residues. CDR3 residues: CASSLDRGMRGGPEQYF. The CDR3 nucleotides read TGCGCCAGCAGCTTGGATCGAGGTATGCGGGGGGGCCCCGAGCAGTACTTC.

The V gene is TRBV6-4, the J gene TRBJ2-5; 8 bases match TRBD1. The germline V gene has CDR1 MRHNA and CDR2 SNTAGT. Losses at the gene ends were 6 bases for V and 7 bases for J; bases not matched to a gene: 13. The CDR3 totals 15 residues. The CDR3 bases are TGTGCCAGCAGGGAAGCAGGGCCACAGGGGGGGACCCAGTACTTC. Amino acid sequence: CASREAGPQGGTQYF.

This clone showed up just once. The chain links TRBV19 to TRBJ2-5, with 8 bases fitting TRBD1. V was clipped by 3 bases and J by 3 bases; unmatched bases: 6. There are 15 residues in the CDR3. Germline values: CDR1 LNHDA, CDR2 SQIVND (reference sequence). The CDR3 DNA reads as TGTGCCAGTAGTATGTGGTCAGGGGGCGAAGAGACCCAGTACTTC. Translation gives CASSMWSGGEETQYF.

The J gene is TRBJ2-3, the V gene TRBV10-3; TRBD2 aligns across 7 bases. With V trimmed by 10 bases and J by 2 bases, 3 bases remained unmatched. The germline CDR1 and CDR2 sequences are ENHRY and SYGVKD. The CDR3 has 12 amino acids. CDR3 bases: TGTGCCACCGGGGGGATCACAGATACGCAGTATTTT. Its protein is CATGGITDTQYF.

This clone was observed a handful of times. The CDR3 sequence: CASSPDRGNQPQHF. As DNA, the CDR3 is TGTGCCAGCTCCCCCGACAGGGGCAATCAGCCCCAGCATTTT. This rearrangement joins TRBV18 to TRBJ1-5; 7 positions agree with TRBD1. CDR1 KGHSH and CDR2 LQKENI come from the germline V gene. V shed 6 bases and J 2 bases; nucleotides not matched to a gene: 4. The CDR3 is made up of 14 amino acids.

About this clone: One junction end disagrees with the germline gene, perhaps due to a read error. The rearrangement joins TRBV7-7 to TRBJ2-6; a weak D match, TRBD1 (5 bases). The CDR3 extends over 16 amino acids. CDR1 is SSHAT, CDR2 FNYEAQ, per germline (reference sequence). The CDR3 is CASSLGPGSGANVLTF. The CDR3 DNA sequence: TGTGCTAGCAGCCTGGGTCCAGGGTCTGGGGCCAACGTCCTGACTTTC.

The chain carries TRBV29-1 and TRBJ1-1; D may be TRBD1 (5 bases). The V end was cut by 7 bases, the J end by 7 bases, with 19 bases between. CDR3 size: 13 residues. CDR1 and CDR2 from the germline V gene are SQVTM and ANQGSEA. The CDR3 DNA reads TGCAGCGCCCTCCTCCCGTCGGGGGTTGAAGCTTTCTTT. It specifies CSALLPSGVEAFF.

The J gene is TRBJ2-1, the V gene TRBV5-1, with 10 nucleotides matching TRBD2. The germline V gene encodes CDR1 SGHRS and CDR2 YFSETQ. The V segment lost 0 bases and the J segment 9 bases; nucleotides outside the gene matches: 6. CDR3 length equals 15 residues. CDR3 sequence reads: CASSLGSSGRVEQFF. The CDR3 bases are TGCGCCAGCAGCTTGGGCTCTAGCGGGAGAGTTGAGCAGTTCTTC.

The V and J genes are TRBV7-2 and TRBJ1-5, with TRBD1 as a possible D gene (5 bases). This CDR3 comprises 15 residues. Per germline, CDR1 SGHTA and CDR2 FQGNSA. Trimming shortened V by 5 bases and J by 0 bases, and 11 bases separated the two germline ends. The CDR3 loop reads CASSQTAYSNQPQHF. The CDR3 DNA is TGTGCCAGCAGCCAGACAGCTTATAGCAATCAGCCCCAGCATTTT.

The chain combines TRBV28 with TRBJ1-5; D possibly corresponds to TRBD1 (6 bases). The CDR3 spans 14 residues. Germline V gene data show CDR1 as MDHEN and CDR2 as SYDVKM. V was shortened by 5 bases and J by 3 bases, with 11 bases between the two germline ends. CDR3 residues: CASSPGGLNQPQHF. In nucleotides, the CDR3 is TGTGCCAGCAGTCCGGGGGGGCTCAATCAGCCCCAGCATTTT.

The chain has TRBV19 and TRBJ1-3; 9 bases are shared with TRBD1. Trimming removed 5 bases from V and 0 bases from J; junction bases left unmatched: 5. Germline assignment: CDR1 LNHDA and CDR2 SQIVND (reference sequence). CDR3 length: 16 amino acids. The CDR3 sequence is CASSETGGASGNTIYF. In nucleotides, the CDR3 is TGTGCCAGTAGTGAGACAGGGGGTGCCTCTGGAAACACCATATATTTT.

This sequence joins TRBV7-3 and TRBJ2-1; 9 bases line up with TRBD1. The CDR3 covers 15 residues. Germline CDR1 is SGHTA and CDR2 is FQGTGA. The V gene end was trimmed by 5 bases and the J gene end by 2 bases; junction bases not matched to a gene: 4. The CDR3 DNA is TGTGCCAGCAGCCAGGGACAGGGTCCCTACAATGAGCAGTTCTTC. Its translation: CASSQGQGPYNEQFF. Looking up the rest from reference TRBV7-3 and TRBJ2-1 gives the full variable domain: GAGVSQTPSNKVTEKGKYVELRCDPISGHTALYWYRQSLGQGPEFLIYFQGTGAADDSGLPNDRFFAVRPEGSVSTLKIQRTERGDSAVYLCASSQGQGPYNEQFFGPGTRLTVL.

This chain uses TRBV10-3 with TRBJ2-1, with D tentatively TRBD2 (5 bases). V was shortened by 0 bases and J by 0 bases, with 18 bases between the two germline ends. There are 19 residues in the CDR3. Germline CDR1 reads ENHRY; CDR2 reads SYGVKD. CDR3 protein: CAISESIGRGYYSYNEQFF. CDR3 nucleotides: TGTGCCATCAGTGAGTCGATCGGTCGCGGGTACTACTCCTACAATGAGCAGTTCTTC.

The J gene is TRBJ1-1, the V gene TRBV29-1, with 10 bases aligning to TRBD1. This CDR3 is built from 12 residues. Germline CDR1 reads SQVTM; CDR2 reads ANQGSEA. The V segment lost 7 bases and the J segment 6 bases; nucleotides outside the gene matches: 5. CDR3 region: CSGGQGVAEAFF. The CDR3 DNA sequence: TGCAGCGGTGGACAGGGGGTCGCTGAAGCTTTCTTT.

The CDR3 reads CASSGPGQTGQSNQPQHF. CDR3 DNA: TGTGCCAGCAGCGGACCGGGACAGACAGGTCAGAGCAATCAGCCCCAGCATTTT. The rearrangement joins TRBV7-2 to TRBJ1-5, with TRBD1 matching over 7 bases. Losses at the gene ends were 5 bases for V and 1 base for J; bases not matched to a gene: 14. Germline lookup yields CDR1 SGHTA and CDR2 FQGNSA. CDR3 size: 18 residues.

This rearrangement joins TRBV5-1 to TRBJ1-1; D gene ambiguous. CDR3 length: 13 amino acids. The germline V gene encodes CDR1 SGHRS and CDR2 YFSETQ. Trimming pared 0 bases from V and 10 bases from J, leaving 13 bases between. CDR3 in DNA: TGCGCCAGCAGCTTGGTTCTGGGTGAGGGAGCTTTCTTT. Translating it yields CASSLVLGEGAFF.

The rearrangement links TRBV5-5 to TRBJ1-2; 7 bases are shared with TRBD1. The V and J ends lost 0 bases and 2 bases, in that order; junction bases with no gene match: 4. Germline loops: CDR1 SGHKS, CDR2 YYEKEE (reference sequence). The CDR3 contains 15 residues. CDR3 loop: CASSLGQGENYGYTF. The CDR3 DNA follows: TGTGCCAGCAGCTTGGGGCAGGGGGAAAACTATGGCTACACCTTC. The entire variable domain, with the rest obtained from reference TRBV5-5 and TRBJ1-2, is as follows: DAGVTQSPTHLIKTRGQQVTLRCSPISGHKSVSWYQQVLGQGPQFIFQYYEKEERGRGNFPDRFSARQFPNYSSELNVNALLLGDSALYLCASSLGQGENYGYTFGSGTRLTVV.

The rearrangement links TRBV4-3 to TRBJ1-5; 7 nucleotides match TRBD1. With 1 base clipped from V and 1 base from J, the junction kept 1 base outside the gene matches. The CDR3 consists of 15 residues. Germline V gives CDR1 LGHNA, CDR2 YSLEER. The CDR3 DNA follows: TGCGCCAGCAGCCAAGCACAGGGGAGCAATCAGCCCCAGCATTTT. As protein: CASSQAQGSNQPQHF.

V usage is TRBV25-1 and J usage is TRBJ1-4; maybe TRBD1 (5 bases). The V and J ends lost 11 bases and 2 bases respectively, with 15 bases between them. The CDR3 runs to 14 residues. Per the germline V gene, CDR1 is MGHDK and CDR2 is SYGVNS. CDR3 amino acids: CAESEGRTNEKLFF. The CDR3 DNA reads TGTGCCGAGAGTGAGGGGAGGACTAATGAAAAACTGTTTTTT.

The J gene is TRBJ1-1, the V gene TRBV6-2 or TRBV6-3; tentative D call: TRBD1 (6 bases). Trimming removed 2 bases at V and 0 bases at J, with 13 bases between. The CDR3 has 16 residues. Germline V gene data show CDR1 as MNHEY and CDR2 as SVGEGT. The CDR3 sequence is CASSYGTGPMNTEAFF. The CDR3 coding sequence is TGTGCCAGCAGTTACGGAACAGGGCCTATGAACACTGAAGCTTTCTTT.

This clone came up once. The chain joins TRBV5-1 to TRBJ2-6; 9 nucleotides align to TRBD1. The germline CDR1 and CDR2 sequences are SGHRS and YFSETQ. After removal of 2 bases from V and 2 bases from J, the junction contained 2 bases not matched to a gene. The CDR3 extends over 16 amino acids. This CDR3 reads CASSFRTGAGANVLTF. CDR3 nucleotides: TGCGCCAGCAGCTTCCGGACAGGGGCTGGGGCCAACGTCCTGACTTTC.

This chain joins TRBV28 and TRBJ2-7, with 10 bases aligning to TRBD1. The CDR3 covers 14 residues. CDR1 and CDR2 from the germline V gene are MDHEN and SYDVKM. Losses at the gene ends were 10 bases for V and 6 bases for J; bases not matched to a gene: 12. The CDR3 DNA follows: TGTGCCACCGACGTTTTGACAGGGGGCGGCGAGCAGTACTTC. Protein sequence: CATDVLTGGGEQYF.

The chain carries TRBV18 and TRBJ1-2; D may be TRBD1 (6 bases). The CDR3 extends over 14 amino acids. Trimming took 3 bases from V and 2 from J, leaving 10 bases between them. Per the germline V gene, CDR1 is KGHSH and CDR2 is LQKENI. This CDR3 is CASSPGHQNYGYTF. The CDR3, as DNA: TGTGCCAGCTCACCGGGACACCAGAACTATGGCTACACCTTC.

The chain recombines TRBV11-2 with TRBJ2-1; D perhaps matches TRBD2 (7 bases). Germline V CDR1 and CDR2: SGHAT, FQNNGV. Trimming cost V 2 bases and J 5 bases, with 13 bases left between them. The CDR3 length is 15 residues. The CDR3 coding sequence is TGTGCCAGCAGCTTACGGGGGGCGGTTAACAATGAGCAGTTCTTC. It codes for CASSLRGAVNNEQFF.